This T cell receptor (beta chain) came from a study of technical replicates of blood from four donors. TCRdb's copy holds only in-frame clones and misses some; the assay was immunoSEQ multiplex PCR. The sample consists of about 100,000 clones, roughly 95% of them appearing once. The receptor was isolated from a human donor in good health. Material for sequencing was T cells isolated from PBMCs.

CDR3 DNA: TGTGCCAGCAGTACCGAGGGGCGGGAGGGATACCAAGAGACCCAGTACTTC. Translation gives CASSTEGREGYQETQYF. This chain connects TRBV28 to TRBJ2-5; TRBD2 aligns across 9 bases. V trimming: 5 bases; J trimming: 0 bases; junction bases outside the gene matches: 10. This CDR3 has 17 residues. Germline-derived CDR1 and CDR2 are MDHEN and SYDVKM.